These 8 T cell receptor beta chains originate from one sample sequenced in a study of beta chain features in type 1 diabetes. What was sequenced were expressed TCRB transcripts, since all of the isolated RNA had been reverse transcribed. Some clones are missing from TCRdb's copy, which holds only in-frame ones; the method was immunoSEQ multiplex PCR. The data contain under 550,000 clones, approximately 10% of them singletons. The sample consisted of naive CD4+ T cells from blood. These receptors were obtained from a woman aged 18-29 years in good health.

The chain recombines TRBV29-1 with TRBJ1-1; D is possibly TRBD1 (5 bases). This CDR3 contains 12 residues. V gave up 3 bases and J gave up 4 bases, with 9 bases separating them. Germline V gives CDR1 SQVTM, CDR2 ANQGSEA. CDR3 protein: CSVDLGGTEAFF. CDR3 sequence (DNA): TGCAGCGTTGACTTGGGGGGCACTGAAGCTTTCTTT.

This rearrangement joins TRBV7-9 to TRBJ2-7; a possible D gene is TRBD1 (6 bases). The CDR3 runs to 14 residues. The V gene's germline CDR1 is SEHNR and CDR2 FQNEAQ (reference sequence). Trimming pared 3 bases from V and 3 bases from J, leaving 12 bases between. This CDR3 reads CASSFLYRVYEQYV. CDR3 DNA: TGTGCCAGCAGCTTCCTCTACAGGGTCTACGAGCAGTACGTC.

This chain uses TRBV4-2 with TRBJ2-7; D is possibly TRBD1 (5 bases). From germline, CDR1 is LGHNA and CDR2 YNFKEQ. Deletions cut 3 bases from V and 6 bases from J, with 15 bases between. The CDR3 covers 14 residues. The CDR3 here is CASSQAQGDSEQYV. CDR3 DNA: TGTGCCAGCAGCCAGGCCCAGGGTGATTCCGAGCAGTACGTC.

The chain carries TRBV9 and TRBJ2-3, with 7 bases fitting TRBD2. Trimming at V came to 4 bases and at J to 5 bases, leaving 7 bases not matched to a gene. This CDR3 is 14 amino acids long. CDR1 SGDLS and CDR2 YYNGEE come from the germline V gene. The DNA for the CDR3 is TGTGCCAGCAGCCCGATTACGGGAGGAGATACGCAGTATTTT. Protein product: CASSPITGGDTQYF.

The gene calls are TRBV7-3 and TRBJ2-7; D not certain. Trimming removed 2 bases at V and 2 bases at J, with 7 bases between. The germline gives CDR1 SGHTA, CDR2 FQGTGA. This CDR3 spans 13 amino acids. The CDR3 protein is CASSLAPTYEQYF. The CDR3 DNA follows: TGTGCCAGCAGCTTAGCGCCCACCTACGAGCAGTACTTC.

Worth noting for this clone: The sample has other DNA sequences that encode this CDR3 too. CDR3 residues: CSARGTEAFF. As DNA, the CDR3 is TGCAGTGCTAGGGGAACTGAAGCTTTCTTT. V usage is TRBV20-1 and J usage is TRBJ1-1; D is unclear. CDR3 length: 10 residues. In germline, CDR1 is DFQATT, CDR2 SNEGSKA (reference sequence). V lost 3 bases and J lost 5, with 4 bases in between.

CDR3 coding DNA: TGTGCCAGCAGCTTATTAGCGGGAGGATACAATGAGCAGTTCTTC. This encodes CASSLLAGGYNEQFF. V and J are TRBV7-9 and TRBJ2-1; 10 positions agree with TRBD2. V dropped 2 bases and J dropped 4; count of bases not matched to a gene: 2. CDR1 SEHNR and CDR2 FQNEAQ come from the germline V gene (reference sequence). The CDR3 extends over 15 amino acids. Using reference TRBV7-9 and TRBJ2-1 for the parts outside the CDR3, the full variable domain is DTGVSQNPRHKITKRGQNVTFRCDPISEHNRLYWYRQTLGQGPEFLTYFQNEAQLEKSRLLSDRFSAERPKGSFSTLEIQRTEQGDSAMYLCASSLLAGGYNEQFFGPGTRLTVL.

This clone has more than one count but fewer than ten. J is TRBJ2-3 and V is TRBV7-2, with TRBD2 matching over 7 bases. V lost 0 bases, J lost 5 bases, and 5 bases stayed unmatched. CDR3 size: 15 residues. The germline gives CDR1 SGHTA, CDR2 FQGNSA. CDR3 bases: TGTGCCAGCAGCTTAGCGGGTAGCGGGCTAGATACGCAGTATTTT. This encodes CASSLAGSGLDTQYF.